The T cell receptor (beta chain) under discussion was sequenced for a study of T cell repertoires in cytomegalovirus infection. Across the study: Indications of both CMV infection and matching HLA type were provided by public TCR beta signatures. Study outcomes and limitations: CMV carriers having the relevant HLA were flagged by cumulative public TCR beta family frequency. The study found HLA-C-restricted CMV-specific TCR beta clonotypes dominating the ex vivo response.

As concerns this clonotype: The antigen is undetermined.

Per germline, CDR1 SGHTA and CDR2 FQGNSA. V lost 8 bases, J lost 3 bases, and 22 bases lay in between. The CDR3 has 16 amino acids. Via MiXCR, TCRdb re-called the reads, giving one row per CDR3 protein. The table records roughly 45,000 distinct CDR3 sequences, 20% to 25% of them present only once. This TCR came from a human donor in good health (CMV status not recorded). Some clones in this sample may be carry-over from other donors' samples. The sequencing here drew on CD8+ T cells from cultured PBMCs, taken from culture after CMV antigen stimulation. This sequence joins TRBV7-2 and TRBJ1-2, with D unresolved. The CDR3 region is CASAISGVARDYGYTF. The CDR3 DNA sequence: TGTGCCAGCGCTATCTCCGGGGTAGCCCGGGACTATGGCTACACCTTC. The variable domain in full, with the rest retrieved from reference TRBV7-2 and TRBJ1-2, is GAGVSQSPSNKVTEKGKDVELRCDPISGHTALYWYRQSLGQGLEFLIYFQGNSAPDKSGLPSDRFSAERTGGSVSTLTIQRTQQEDSAVYLCASAISGVARDYGYTFGSGTRLTVV.